The clone carrying this T cell receptor beta chain is deemed hyperexpanded. The antigen is unknown. General observations from the study: Greatest tumor Treg TCR overlap was with tumor naive CD4+ cells. The TCR gene usage of tumor memory CD4+ T cells clustered together with blood and lymph node memory CD4+ cells and with lymph node naive CD4+ cells. Naive CD4+ cells shared 10% to 15% of tumor Treg sequences.

Cells sorted as Tregs were CD4+, CD25+ and CD127-/low. The CDR3 runs to 13 residues. V dropped 6 bases and J dropped 2 bases, with 10 bases sitting between them. TRBV12-4/TRBJ1-2 clonotypes were amplified with adaptor-ligated barcode primers. TCRdb fed the multiplex PCR reads into MiXCR, producing one record per CDR3 protein. The repertoire consists of 400 to 600 distinct CDR3 sequences, with about 5% occurring once and the leading ten covering about 16%. The sequencing sample was made of Tregs sorted from blood. This clonotype originated in a female donor with breast cancer. The J gene is TRBJ1-2, the V gene TRBV12-3 or TRBV12-4; the D is unclear. In DNA form, the CDR3 reads TGTGCCAGCAGCATGGACGGAAACTATGGCTACACCTTC. Translating gives CASSMDGNYGYTF.